One sample yielded the 10 T cell receptor beta chains listed below, sequenced in a study of regulatory T cells in long-lasting Graves disease. Arm-PCR of CDR3 regions and iRepertoire HTBI primers were used to build TCR beta libraries. Each CDR3 protein is one row after TCRdb ran MiXCR on the multiplex PCR reads. The sample has some 350,000 distinct CDR3 sequences; about a sixth are singletons. The time point denotes: newly diagnosed GD, antithyroid drugs for less than 3 months. After RNA was extracted from PBMCs, the TCR library was made from it. These data are also associated with another study on T cells in Graves' hyperthyroidism and ophthalmopathy.

The material was peripheral blood mononuclear cells (PBMCs), obtained at new diagnosis, from a patient treated with antithyroid drugs. The receptors originated from a young woman with Graves disease.

The sample holds many counts of this clonotype. This chain links TRBV18 with TRBJ1-4; D is unresolved. V lost 3 bases to trimming and J lost 5 bases, with 16 bases between them. Looked up from germline, CDR1 is KGHSH and CDR2 is LQKENI. This CDR3 is 16 amino acids long. The CDR3 loop is CASSPPSLRGNEKLFF. The CDR3 nucleotides read TGTGCCAGCTCACCGCCCTCCCTGCGGGGAAATGAAAAACTGTTTTTT.

This clonotype has just a few counts. CDR3 amino acids: CASSPGQGARGTEAFF. The CDR3 region has the DNA TGCGCCAGCAGCCCCGGACAGGGGGCGAGGGGTACTGAAGCTTTCTTT. The gene calls are TRBV5-1 and TRBJ1-1; 11 bases line up with TRBD1. Trimming at V came to 4 bases and at J to 5 bases, leaving 10 bases not matched to a gene. The germline V gene has CDR1 SGHRS and CDR2 YFSETQ. The CDR3 contains 16 residues.

This clonotype showed up many times. The rearrangement joins TRBV2 to TRBJ1-1; no clear D gene. Germline CDR1 is SNHLY and CDR2 is FYNNEI. The CDR3 consists of 13 residues. The germline V and J ends were trimmed by 2 bases and 4 bases, with 8 bases remaining between them. The CDR3 nucleotides read TGTGCCAGCAGTGAAACCCTGGGCACTGAAGCTTTCTTT. Protein sequence: CASSETLGTEAFF. Full variable domain (rest looked up from reference TRBV2 and TRBJ1-1): EPEVTQTPSHQVTQMGQEVILRCVPISNHLYFYWYRQILGQKVEFLVSFYNNEISEKSEIFDDQFSVERPDGSNFTLKIRSTKLEDSAMYFCASSETLGTEAFFGQGTRLTVV.

This clonotype was observed many times. The V gene is TRBV18, the J gene TRBJ1-1; D call uncertain. V lost 0 bases and J 2 bases, leaving 4 bases between the germline ends. The CDR3 runs to 13 residues. Per the germline V gene, CDR1 is KGHSH and CDR2 is LQKENI. The CDR3 reads CASSPPANTEAFF. The CDR3 region has the DNA TGTGCCAGCTCACCACCGGCCAACACTGAAGCTTTCTTT. Looking up the rest from reference TRBV18 and TRBJ1-1 gives the full variable domain: NAGVMQNPRHLVRRRGQEARLRCSPMKGHSHVYWYRQLPEEGLKFMVYLQKENIIDESGMPKERFSAEFPKEGPSILRIQQVVRGDSAAYFCASSPPANTEAFFGQGTRLTVV.

There are many counts of this clonotype. This sequence joins TRBV3-1 and TRBJ1-5; D call uncertain. CDR3 length: 13 residues. The germline gives CDR1 LGHDT, CDR2 YNNKEL (reference sequence). Deletions cut 1 base from V and 6 bases from J, with 7 bases between. CDR3 loop: CASSQAVGQPQHF. CDR3 sequence (DNA): TGTGCCAGCAGCCAAGCGGTGGGTCAGCCCCAGCATTTT. The full variable domain, in which reference TRBV3-1 and TRBJ1-5 provide the parts outside the CDR3, is DTAVSQTPKYLVTQMGNDKSIKCEQNLGHDTMYWYKQDSKKFLKIMFSYNNKELIINETVPNRFSPKSPDKAHLNLHINSLELGDSAVYFCASSQAVGQPQHFGDGTRLSIL.

CDR3 protein: CSARWLAGGNEQFF. As DNA, the CDR3 is TGCAGTGCTAGGTGGCTAGCGGGAGGGAATGAGCAGTTCTTC. The V gene is TRBV20-1, the J gene TRBJ2-1; TRBD2 agrees at 12 bases. Germline assignment: CDR1 DFQATT and CDR2 SNEGSKA (reference sequence). CDR3 length: 14 amino acids. V shed 3 bases, J shed 7 bases, and the junction held 4 bases outside the gene matches.

Turning to this clonotype: The junction differs from germline at one of its ends, possibly a read error. The chain links TRBV27 to TRBJ1-2, with D possibly matching TRBD1 (6 bases). Germline values: CDR1 MNHEY, CDR2 SMNVEV (reference sequence). This CDR3 is 12 amino acids long. The CDR3 DNA reads TGTGCCAGCAGTTTAGGGGGCAATGGCTGCACCTTC. Residues: CASSLGGNGCTF.

The V call is TRBV20-1, the J call TRBJ1-6; unclear D gene. CDR1 is DFQATT and CDR2 is SNEGSKA in the germline V gene (reference sequence). The CDR3 loop spans 12 amino acids. Trimming took off 6 bases at V and 7 bases at J, with 10 bases between the two ends. CDR3 nucleotides: TGCAGTGCCGGCGGAGTGAATTCACCCCTCCACTTT. It translates to CSAGGVNSPLHF.

This clonotype showed up many times. J is TRBJ1-1 and V is TRBV6-5; 8 positions agree with TRBD1. V lost 0 bases, J lost 2 bases, and 8 bases stayed unmatched. This CDR3 is 17 amino acids long. Looked up from germline, CDR1 is MNHEY and CDR2 is SVGAGI. CDR3 amino acids: CASSYSRTGGSNTEAFF. CDR3 DNA: TGTGCCAGCAGTTACTCGCGAACAGGGGGTTCCAACACTGAAGCTTTCTTT.

Many counts were recorded for this clonotype. V and J are TRBV5-1 and TRBJ1-4; D unclear. The CDR3 has 12 amino acids. The ends were cut back, 1 base at V and 7 bases at J, with 5 bases in the middle. CDR1 is SGHRS, CDR2 YFSETQ, per germline. The CDR3 bases are TGCGCCAGCAGCTTGACACCTGAAAAACTGTTTTTT. Protein product: CASSLTPEKLFF.